These 31 T cell receptor beta chains came from one sample sequenced in a study of CD8+ T cells in alopecia areata. Extracted from the samples, RNA was reverse transcribed into cDNA to serve as the sequencing template. The table came from immunoSEQ multiplex PCR; TCRdb's copy has only in-frame clones and leaves some out. Of 90,000 to 130,000 clones in the sample, approximately 54% were seen once. Treatment meaning: oral pan-JAK inhibitor, 5-10 mg twice daily. This specimen was CD8+ T cells sorted from blood, taken at week 24, from a patient treated with tofacitinib. The origin of the receptors is a human donor with alopecia areata.

The chain uses TRBV29-1 and TRBJ1-2, with 9 bases that match TRBD1. This CDR3 region has 12 residues. Germline values: CDR1 SQVTM, CDR2 ANQGSEA. V was clipped by 8 bases and J by 6 bases; unmatched bases: 7. The CDR3 loop is CSTRTGENGYTF. For the CDR3, the DNA is TGCAGCACCCGGACAGGGGAAAATGGCTACACCTTC.

V gene TRBV29-1 combines with J gene TRBJ1-2, with 7 positions matching TRBD1. The CDR3 sequence is 11 residues long. Germline loops: CDR1 SQVTM, CDR2 ANQGSEA. After removal of 4 bases from V and 4 bases from J, the junction contained 0 bases not matched to a gene. The CDR3 sequence: CSVAGGYGYTF. The CDR3 bases are TGCAGCGTTGCAGGGGGCTATGGCTACACCTTC.

V usage is TRBV30 and J usage is TRBJ1-5; D unresolved. The germline CDR1 and CDR2 sequences are GTSNPN and SVGIG (reference sequence). Trimming cost V 0 bases and J 7 bases, with 7 bases left between them. CDR3 length: 12 amino acids. CDR3 loop: CAWSVEGQPQHF. The DNA for the CDR3 is TGTGCCTGGAGTGTTGAGGGCCAGCCCCAGCATTTT. The full variable domain, completed using reference TRBV30 and TRBJ1-5, is SQTIHQWPATLVQPVGSPLSLECTVEGTSNPNLYWYRQAAGRGLQLLFYSVGIGQISSEVPQNLSASRPQDRQFILSSKKLLLSDSGFYLCAWSVEGQPQHFGDGTRLSIL.

The chain links TRBV9 to TRBJ1-2, with 10 bases lining up with TRBD1. There are 18 residues in the CDR3. V trimming: 0 bases; J trimming: 4 bases; junction bases outside the gene matches: 12. The germline gives CDR1 SGDLS, CDR2 YYNGEE. The CDR3 here is CASSVAPDRGRGGYGYTF. The CDR3 region has the DNA TGTGCCAGCAGCGTAGCCCCAGACAGGGGGCGAGGGGGCTATGGCTACACCTTC.

The chain recombines TRBV7-8 with TRBJ1-4; D is unclear. This CDR3 spans 15 amino acids. Germline assignment: CDR1 SGHVS and CDR2 FQNEAQ. The V end was cut by 3 bases, the J end by 3 bases, with 11 bases between. The CDR3 spells CASSLGGLANEKLFF. Here the CDR3 DNA reads TGTGCCAGCAGCTTGGGAGGGTTGGCTAATGAAAAACTGTTTTTT.

This clone was seen a few times. The chain links TRBV27 to TRBJ1-1; 8 nucleotides match TRBD1. The germline CDR1 and CDR2 sequences are MNHEY and SMNVEV (reference sequence). The CDR3 is 15 amino acids. J lost 5 bases, V lost 5 bases, and 10 bases had no gene match. Written as DNA, the CDR3 is TGTGCCAGCAGTCCCCCGGACAGGGTGGGGACTGAAGCTTTCTTT. Translation gives CASSPPDRVGTEAFF.

V and J are TRBV7-6 and TRBJ2-7; D not certain. CDR3 length: 13 residues. Trimming removed 5 bases at V and 2 bases at J, with 10 bases between. Germline V lookup: CDR1 SGHVS, CDR2 FNYEAQ. CDR3 DNA sequence: TGTGCCAGCAGCCCGGACCTACCCTACGAGCAGTACTTC. It encodes CASSPDLPYEQYF. Combining the CDR3 with reference TRBV7-6 and TRBJ2-7 gives the whole variable domain GAGVSQSPRYKVTKRGQDVALRCDPISGHVSLYWYRQALGQGPEFLTYFNYEAQQDKSGLPNDRFSAERPEGSISTLTIQRTEQRDSAMYRCASSPDLPYEQYFGPGTRLTVT.

The chain carries TRBV7-6 and TRBJ2-7; unclear D gene. Deletions cut 5 bases from V and 2 bases from J, with 13 bases between. Germline V gene sequence: CDR1 SGHVS, CDR2 FNYEAQ. The CDR3 totals 14 residues. CDR3 sequence (DNA): TGTGCCAGCAGCCAATCGCGAGGAGCCTACGAGCAGTACTTC. It codes for CASSQSRGAYEQYF.

The chain recombines TRBV9 with TRBJ2-7; 7 bases agree with TRBD2. The CDR3 contains 14 residues. Per the germline V gene, CDR1 is SGDLS and CDR2 is YYNGEE. After removal of 0 bases from V and 2 bases from J, the junction contained 2 bases not matched to a gene. This CDR3 reads CASSVDGGTYEQYF. The DNA for the CDR3 is TGTGCCAGCAGCGTAGACGGGGGGACCTACGAGCAGTACTTC.

The chain combines TRBV9 with TRBJ2-5, with TRBD2 matching 8 bases. Unmatched junction bases numbered 6, after V lost 0 bases and J lost 5 bases. The germline V gene encodes CDR1 SGDLS and CDR2 YYNGEE. The CDR3 length is 15 residues. The CDR3 DNA sequence: TGTGCCAGCAGCGTAGGCGGGGGGCCCCATGAGACCCAGTACTTC. Its translation: CASSVGGGPHETQYF.

The rearrangement links TRBV13 to TRBJ1-1, with 8 bases aligning to TRBD1. Germline lookup yields CDR1 PRHDT and CDR2 FYEKMQ (reference sequence). Trimming removed 0 bases from V and 7 bases from J; junction bases left unmatched: 4. The CDR3 is 14 amino acids. In DNA form, the CDR3 reads TGTGCCAGCAGCTTAGGGGACAGGGAAGGTGAAGCTTTCTTT. Protein sequence: CASSLGDREGEAFF. Full variable domain (missing parts from reference TRBV13 and TRBJ1-1): AAGVIQSPRHLIKEKRETATLKCYPIPRHDTVYWYQQGPGQDPQFLISFYEKMQSDKGSIPDRFSAQQFSDYHSELNMSSLELGDSALYFCASSLGDREGEAFFGQGTRLTVV.

The chain combines TRBV27 with TRBJ2-3, with 8 bases matching TRBD2. The CDR3 consists of 16 residues. Looked up from germline, CDR1 is MNHEY and CDR2 is SMNVEV (reference sequence). Germline trimming cut 5 bases from V and 2 bases from J; bases unmatched to any gene: 9. DNA of the CDR3: TGTGCCAGCAGTGCGCCGGGGGGGGACCCCACAGATACGCAGTATTTT. Its translation is CASSAPGGDPTDTQYF.

This clone has only one observation. The V and J genes are TRBV7-9 and TRBJ1-2; D gene unclear. Germline V gene lookup returns CDR1 SEHNR and CDR2 FQNEAQ (reference sequence). This CDR3 region has 12 residues. Trimming removed 1 base from V and 8 bases from J, with 8 bases in between. CDR3 nucleotides: TGTGCCAGCAGCTTAGAGGCGAGGGGCTACACCTTC. Its translation: CASSLEARGYTF.

V gene TRBV19 combines with J gene TRBJ1-5, with D uncertain. This CDR3 contains 15 residues. Germline CDR1 and CDR2: LNHDA and SQIVND (reference sequence). The ends were cut back, 2 bases at V and 7 bases at J, with 15 bases in the middle. CDR3 DNA sequence: TGTGCCAGTAGTATACCCGGCATTCTCCAACAGCCCCAGCATTTT. It codes for CASSIPGILQQPQHF.

This clone was detected a few times. This chain uses TRBV27 with TRBJ2-2; D is perhaps TRBD2 (5 bases). Trimming pared 6 bases from V and 0 bases from J, leaving 8 bases between. The CDR3 sequence is 14 residues long. Germline V lookup: CDR1 MNHEY, CDR2 SMNVEV (reference sequence). The CDR3 here is CASRGGPNTGELFF. CDR3 in DNA: TGTGCCAGCAGAGGCGGGCCGAACACCGGGGAGCTGTTTTTT.

V usage is TRBV4-3 and J usage is TRBJ1-5; unclear D gene. CDR3 size: 13 residues. The germline V gene has CDR1 LGHNA and CDR2 YSLEER. V was clipped by 2 bases and J by 0 bases, with 2 bases between them. Here the CDR3 reads CASSQTSNQPQHF. CDR3 nucleotides: TGCGCCAGCAGCCAAACTAGCAATCAGCCCCAGCATTTT.

The rearrangement joins TRBV19 to TRBJ2-3; 8 nucleotides line up with TRBD1. J lost 0 bases, V lost 10 bases, and 9 bases had no gene match. This CDR3 has 15 amino acids. Germline CDR1 reads LNHDA; CDR2 reads SQIVND (reference sequence). In DNA form, the CDR3 reads TGTGCCACTCGCCCCGACAGGGGTAGCACAGATACGCAGTATTTT. Its translation is CATRPDRGSTDTQYF.

The V and J genes are TRBV7-9 and TRBJ2-7; no clear D. Trimming left V 6 bases short and J 3 bases short, with 6 bases between. Germline CDR1 and CDR2: SEHNR and FQNEAQ (reference sequence). The length of the CDR3 is 11 residues. CDR3 sequence reads: CASSPFYEQYF. The CDR3 DNA sequence: TGTGCCAGCAGTCCTTTCTACGAGCAGTACTTC.

The genes are TRBV5-6 and TRBJ1-1; D call uncertain. The CDR3 runs 14 residues. Trimming removed 0 bases from V and 1 base from J, with 7 bases in between. In germline, CDR1 is SGHDT, CDR2 YYEEEE. The CDR3 region is CASSLGTENTEAFF. The DNA of the CDR3 is TGTGCCAGCAGCTTGGGGACGGAGAACACTGAAGCTTTCTTT.

This clone has just a few counts. The chain joins TRBV29-1 to TRBJ1-1; D uncertain. This CDR3 spans 12 amino acids. Germline loops: CDR1 SQVTM, CDR2 ANQGSEA. The V gene lost 1 base and the J gene lost 1 base, with 4 bases spanning the gap. This CDR3 reads CSVEGGNTEAFF. The CDR3 nucleotides are TGCAGCGTTGAAGGTGGGAACACTGAAGCTTTCTTT.

The chain links TRBV25-1 to TRBJ2-2; the match to TRBD2 covers 7 bases. The CDR3 has 13 residues. With V trimmed by 1 base and J by 10 bases, 3 bases remained unmatched. The germline CDR1 and CDR2 sequences are MGHDK and SYGVNS. The CDR3 coding sequence is TGTGCCAGCAGTGAATCAGGGAGGGAGGAGCTGTTTTTT. This codes for CASSESGREELFF.

The V and J genes are TRBV5-1 and TRBJ2-1, with 12 bases identical to TRBD1. V lost 4 bases, J lost 8 bases, and 10 bases stayed unmatched. CDR1 SGHRS and CDR2 YFSETQ come from the germline V gene. This CDR3 has 16 residues. In DNA, the CDR3 is TGCGCCAGCAGCCGAATTGGGACAGGGGGCTTAGATGAGCAGTTCTTC. It encodes CASSRIGTGGLDEQFF.

This clone was seen a handful of times. V usage is TRBV5-6 and J usage is TRBJ2-2; 13 bases line up with TRBD2. Germline V gives CDR1 SGHDT, CDR2 YYEEEE. The CDR3 consists of 16 residues. Trimming removed 4 bases from V and 4 bases from J; junction bases left unmatched: 4. The CDR3 DNA sequence: TGTGCCAGCAGCCCCGGACTAGCGGGGGCCACCGGGGAGCTGTTTTTT. This gives the protein CASSPGLAGATGELFF.

This clone showed up just a few times. This chain uses TRBV10-3 with TRBJ2-7, with 7 bases fitting TRBD1. The length of the CDR3 is 17 residues. Trimming removed 4 bases from V and 3 bases from J; junction bases left unmatched: 15. Germline V CDR1 and CDR2: ENHRY, SYGVKD. In DNA form, the CDR3 reads TGTGCCATCAGTGGAGGGAGCTCCAGGGGGATCGACTACGAGCAGTACTTC. This codes for CAISGGSSRGIDYEQYF.

This clone appeared once. V and J are TRBV27 and TRBJ1-1; D gene ambiguous. V gave up 6 bases and J gave up 5 bases, with 19 bases separating them. Germline V lookup: CDR1 MNHEY, CDR2 SMNVEV (reference sequence). This CDR3 has 15 amino acids. For the CDR3, the DNA is TGTGCCAGCAGCCCCGCGGTCAACCTTATGACTGAAGCTTTCTTT. It is translated as CASSPAVNLMTEAFF.

The chain uses TRBV4-1 and TRBJ2-7, with TRBD2 as a possible D gene (6 bases). V was clipped by 3 bases and J by 0 bases, with 12 bases between them. This CDR3 contains 15 residues. Germline V lookup: CDR1 MGHRA, CDR2 YSYEKL. DNA for the CDR3: TGCGCCAGCAGCCAGGGACTTGGGAGCTCCTACGAGCAGTACTTC. This encodes CASSQGLGSSYEQYF.

The chain has TRBV29-1 and TRBJ2-1; 13 nucleotides match TRBD2. Germline V lookup: CDR1 SQVTM, CDR2 ANQGSEA. Losses at the gene ends were 5 bases for V and 7 bases for J; bases not matched to a gene: 8. The CDR3 runs 15 residues. The CDR3 nucleotides read TGCAGCGTTCCAAGACTAGCGGGGGGTTATAATGAGCAGTTCTTC. This codes for CSVPRLAGGYNEQFF.

The CDR3 protein is CASSLEGGGNQPQHF. The CDR3 DNA sequence: TGTGCCAGCAGTTTAGAGGGCGGAGGCAATCAGCCCCAGCATTTT. The V call is TRBV27, the J call TRBJ1-5; D is ambiguous. Trimming pared 2 bases from V and 2 bases from J, leaving 10 bases between. Germline V CDR1 and CDR2: MNHEY, SMNVEV (reference sequence). CDR3 length equals 15 residues.

This clone was detected a few times. The chain carries TRBV27 and TRBJ1-2; D gene unclear. CDR3 size: 13 residues. Per the germline V gene, CDR1 is MNHEY and CDR2 is SMNVEV (reference sequence). V was trimmed by 5 bases and J by 4 bases, leaving 11 bases between them. CDR3 protein: CASSPMESYGYTF. The CDR3 nucleotides read TGTGCCAGCAGTCCTATGGAATCCTATGGCTACACCTTC.

The chain recombines TRBV5-1 with TRBJ2-1; TRBD1 matches 10 bases. CDR3 size: 15 residues. Unmatched junction bases numbered 4, after V lost 2 bases and J lost 5 bases. The V gene's germline CDR1 is SGHRS and CDR2 YFSETQ. For the CDR3, the DNA is TGCGCCAGCAGCTTCGGGACAGGGGACCACAATGAGCAGTTCTTC. Encoded protein: CASSFGTGDHNEQFF.

This sequence joins TRBV27 and TRBJ2-2; D not certain. Germline CDR1 MNHEY, CDR2 SMNVEV (reference sequence). This CDR3 spans 12 amino acids. V shed 7 bases and J shed 6 bases, with 9 bases lying between them. The CDR3 bases are TGTGCCAGCACTGACTTGTCCGGGGAGCTGTTTTTT. The encoded protein is CASTDLSGELFF.